Listed here are 29 T cell receptor beta chains from one sample, sequenced in a study of T cell changes during pregnancy in multiple sclerosis. This table comes from immunoSEQ multiplex PCR, and its TCRdb copy is limited to in-frame clones, with some not included. The sample includes around 100,000 clones, more than 85% of them seen just once. Here the sequenced sample was peripheral blood, taken in the second trimester of pregnancy. All receptors come from a female donor with multiple sclerosis, enrolled in a pregnancy study.

The chain has TRBV27 and TRBJ2-7; possible D gene TRBD2, 5 bases. The CDR3 extends over 15 amino acids. V lost 7 bases to trimming and J lost 0 bases, with 16 bases between them. Germline assignment: CDR1 MNHEY and CDR2 SMNVEV (reference sequence). This chain's CDR3 is CASKIGLANSYEQYF. The CDR3, as DNA: TGTGCCAGCAAGATTGGGCTAGCTAACTCCTACGAGCAGTACTTC.

V gene TRBV27 combines with J gene TRBJ2-3; 8 bases are shared with TRBD2. Germline V CDR1 and CDR2: MNHEY, SMNVEV (reference sequence). J lost 5 bases, V lost 0 bases, and 10 bases had no gene match. The CDR3 covers 17 residues. The CDR3 sequence is CASSLSRRAGGRDTQYF. CDR3 bases: TGTGCCAGCAGTTTATCCCGAAGGGCGGGAGGCAGAGATACGCAGTATTTT.

V and J are TRBV28 and TRBJ2-7; TRBD2 might be the D (6 bases). Looked up from germline, CDR1 is MDHEN and CDR2 is SYDVKM. This CDR3 has 15 amino acids. The V end was cut by 2 bases, the J end by 3 bases, with 14 bases between. This CDR3 reads CASSLGGTHNYEQYF. DNA for the CDR3: TGTGCCAGCAGTTTAGGTGGGACTCACAACTACGAGCAGTACTTC.

J is TRBJ2-1 and V is TRBV5-1; 10 bases are shared with TRBD1. This CDR3 region has 17 residues. The V gene end was trimmed by 0 bases and the J gene end by 7 bases; junction bases not matched to a gene: 10. Germline V gene lookup returns CDR1 SGHRS and CDR2 YFSETQ. CDR3 loop: CASSLATGTGAKNEQFF. CDR3 DNA: TGCGCCAGCAGCTTGGCAACCGGGACAGGGGCCAAAAATGAGCAGTTCTTC.

The CDR3 region has the DNA TGTGCCAGCAGTTTACCTAGCGCAGAGACCCAGTACTTC. Encoded protein: CASSLPSAETQYF. The chain combines TRBV28 with TRBJ2-5; maybe TRBD2 (6 bases). The germline V gene encodes CDR1 MDHEN and CDR2 SYDVKM. The V end was cut by 2 bases, the J end by 4 bases, with 8 bases between. This CDR3 contains 13 residues.

This chain connects TRBV6-6 to TRBJ1-2; tentatively, D is TRBD1 (6 bases). The CDR3 length is 12 residues. V was shortened by 4 bases and J by 4 bases, with 7 bases between the two germline ends. Germline V gene sequence: CDR1 MNHNY, CDR2 SVGAGI (reference sequence). CDR3 DNA sequence: TGTGCCAGCAGTTCGACAGGCTATGGCTACACCTTC. Residues: CASSSTGYGYTF.

The chain links TRBV29-1 to TRBJ2-7; D might be TRBD1 (6 bases). Trimming removed 7 bases at V and 4 bases at J, with 11 bases between. This CDR3 spans 11 amino acids. Germline CDR1 SQVTM, CDR2 ANQGSEA. The CDR3 reads CSGTVGYEQYF. Written as DNA, the CDR3 is TGCAGCGGGACAGTTGGTTACGAGCAGTACTTC.

V usage is TRBV10-3 and J usage is TRBJ1-2; D not certain. The CDR3 runs 15 residues. The V gene lost 2 bases and the J gene lost 5 bases, with 15 bases spanning the gap. CDR1 is ENHRY and CDR2 is SYGVKD in the germline V gene. As DNA, the CDR3 is TGTGCCATCAGTGAGGGGCAGAAAGTTGGGTATGGCTACACCTTC. It encodes CAISEGQKVGYGYTF.

The CDR3 DNA follows: TGTGCCAGCAGTTTGGGGCTCCGGGGACATCCAGACTACGAGCAGTACTTC. Translation gives CASSLGLRGHPDYEQYF. The rearrangement links TRBV27 to TRBJ2-7, with a possible D match to TRBD1 (6 bases). The CDR3 is made up of 17 amino acids. Trimming cost V 3 bases and J 3 bases, with 21 bases left between them. Germline V lookup: CDR1 MNHEY, CDR2 SMNVEV (reference sequence).

This clone was detected a few times. V gene TRBV12-2 combines with J gene TRBJ2-4; the table's D call, TRBD1, has no DNA check behind it. TRBV12-2 is labeled a pseudogene. The CDR3 consists of 12 residues. The CDR3 DNA reads TGTGCAAGTCGACCGACAGGGAAGAGGGAGTACTTC. This codes for CASRPTGKREYF.

The V call is TRBV7-2, the J call TRBJ2-3; 8 bases line up with TRBD2. Germline-derived CDR1 and CDR2 are SGHTA and FQGNSA. The CDR3 runs 15 residues. The ends lost 4 bases at V and 3 bases at J; junction bases unmatched: 6. CDR3: CASSYQRGGTDTQYF. The CDR3 DNA follows: TGTGCCAGCAGCTACCAACGGGGGGGGACAGATACGCAGTATTTT.

V usage is TRBV28 and J usage is TRBJ1-1; unclear D gene. This CDR3 is built from 14 residues. Germline CDR1 and CDR2: MDHEN and SYDVKM. Trimming removed 1 base at V and 11 bases at J, with 17 bases between. This CDR3 reads CASSLLGMGPGAFF. CDR3 nucleotides: TGTGCCAGCAGTTTATTGGGTATGGGCCCGGGGGCTTTCTTT. The full variable domain, rest sourced from reference TRBV28 and TRBJ1-1, is DVKVTQSSRYLVKRTGEKVFLECVQDMDHENMFWYRQDPGLGLRLIYFSYDVKMKEKGDIPEGYSVSREKKERFSLILESASTNQTSMYLCASSLLGMGPGAFFGQGTRLTVV.

The rearrangement joins TRBV27 to TRBJ2-3; 7 nucleotides line up with TRBD1. Germline CDR1 reads MNHEY; CDR2 reads SMNVEV (reference sequence). This CDR3 spans 16 amino acids. With V trimmed by 10 bases and J by 4 bases, 17 bases remained unmatched. The CDR3 sequence: CATSHWQGGEADTQYF. The CDR3 DNA reads TGTGCCACCTCCCATTGGCAAGGGGGCGAGGCAGATACGCAGTATTTT.

The chain joins TRBV27 to TRBJ2-7, with 9 bases lining up with TRBD1. CDR1 and CDR2 (germline): MNHEY, SMNVEV (reference sequence). This CDR3 contains 15 residues. The trim removed 4 bases at V and 0 bases at J, leaving 4 bases unmatched. The CDR3 region has the DNA TGTGCCAGCAGTTATCCGGGACAGGGCTCCTACGAGCAGTACTTC. Amino acids: CASSYPGQGSYEQYF.

This clone was seen a few times. This chain uses TRBV10-3 with TRBJ1-2; 10 bases align to TRBD1. Germline V gene sequence: CDR1 ENHRY, CDR2 SYGVKD. The CDR3 length is 17 residues. Unmatched junction bases numbered 8, after V lost 0 bases and J lost 4 bases. CDR3 region: CAISESKGTGAIYGYTF. The CDR3 DNA is TGTGCCATCAGTGAGTCGAAGGGGACAGGGGCCATCTATGGCTACACCTTC.

The V call is TRBV27, the J call TRBJ2-1; a possible D gene is TRBD1 (6 bases). The CDR3 runs 14 residues. The germline CDR1 and CDR2 sequences are MNHEY and SMNVEV (reference sequence). V lost 2 bases to trimming and J lost 10 bases, with 15 bases between them. The DNA for the CDR3 is TGTGCCAGCAGTTTACTATTGTCAGGGGTCGAGCAGTTCTTC. Translation gives CASSLLLSGVEQFF.

This clone was recorded once. An end of the junction does not agree with germline; a read error may underlie this. The chain combines TRBV5-6 with TRBJ2-1, with D tentatively TRBD1 (6 bases). Germline V gives CDR1 SGHDT, CDR2 YYEEEE. The length of the CDR3 is 12 residues. CDR3 residues: CASSSVGGASLF. The DNA of the CDR3 is TGTGCCAGCAGCTCCGTAGGGGGAGCTTCACTCTTC. Looking up the rest from reference TRBV5-6 and TRBJ2-1 gives the full variable domain: DAGVTQSPTHLIKTRGQQVTLRCSPKSGHDTVSWYQQALGQGPQFIFQYYEEEERQRGNFPDRFSGHQFPNYSSELNVNALLLGDSALYLCASSSVGGASLFGPGTRLTVL.

The genes are TRBV6-5 and TRBJ2-7; 7 bases match TRBD1. The CDR3 has 15 residues. After removal of 0 bases from V and 3 bases from J, the junction contained 5 bases not matched to a gene. CDR1 and CDR2 (germline): MNHEY, SVGAGI. CDR3 DNA sequence: TGTGCCAGCAGTTACTCGGGGACAGCCAACTACGAGCAGTACTTC. This codes for CASSYSGTANYEQYF.

The V gene is TRBV5-1, the J gene TRBJ2-7; a weak D match, TRBD2 (6 bases). In germline, CDR1 is SGHRS, CDR2 YFSETQ. The CDR3 totals 15 residues. The V gene lost 2 bases and the J gene lost 6 bases, with 18 bases spanning the gap. This CDR3 is CASSFFGGNHSEQYF. CDR3 sequence (DNA): TGCGCCAGCAGCTTTTTCGGCGGGAACCACAGCGAGCAGTACTTC.

This clone has only one observation. This chain uses TRBV5-1 with TRBJ2-7; TRBD1 aligns across 9 bases. Germline CDR1 reads SGHRS; CDR2 reads YFSETQ. CDR3 size: 14 residues. V lost 2 bases and J lost 5; bases outside the gene matches: 5. CDR3 sequence: CASSFGQGTNEQYF. As DNA, the CDR3 is TGCGCCAGCAGCTTCGGACAGGGGACGAACGAGCAGTACTTC.

V gene TRBV27 combines with J gene TRBJ2-7, with D possibly TRBD2 on 6 matching bases. The CDR3 sequence is 14 residues long. Germline V gives CDR1 MNHEY, CDR2 SMNVEV (reference sequence). V lost 6 bases and J 3 bases, leaving 15 bases between the germline ends. For the CDR3, the DNA is TGTGCCAGCAGCCGACTAGTTAGGGGCTACGAGCAGTACTTC. It encodes CASSRLVRGYEQYF.

The V and J genes are TRBV28 and TRBJ2-1; 11 bases align to TRBD2. This CDR3 is 15 amino acids long. V was clipped by 5 bases and J by 4 bases; unmatched bases: 4. Germline values: CDR1 MDHEN, CDR2 SYDVKM. CDR3 sequence reads: CASSRLAGTYNEQFF. CDR3 nucleotides: TGTGCCAGCAGTCGACTAGCGGGGACTTACAATGAGCAGTTCTTC.

The chain combines TRBV6-6 with TRBJ2-2; no clear D. Trimming pared 10 bases from V and 4 bases from J, leaving 10 bases between. CDR3 length equals 12 residues. Germline loops: CDR1 MNHNY, CDR2 SVGAGI (reference sequence). CDR3 sequence reads: CATPTLTGELFF. The DNA for the CDR3 is TGTGCCACTCCGACACTCACCGGGGAGCTGTTTTTT.

The chain carries TRBV6-5 and TRBJ2-1, with TRBD2 identical over 9 bases. Germline V gene lookup returns CDR1 MNHEY and CDR2 SVGAGI. CDR3 length: 15 residues. V was clipped by 6 bases and J by 6 bases; unmatched bases: 9. The CDR3: CASSFLAGPLNEQFF. The CDR3 nucleotides are TGTGCCAGCAGCTTCCTAGCGGGACCCCTCAATGAGCAGTTCTTC.

This chain connects TRBV18 to TRBJ2-1; D is possibly TRBD2 (5 bases). Germline values: CDR1 KGHSH, CDR2 LQKENI. The CDR3 runs 17 residues. V was shortened by 0 bases and J by 8 bases, with 20 bases between the two germline ends. Here the CDR3 reads CASSPPLAAHPEDEQFF. The CDR3 nucleotides are TGTGCCAGCTCACCACCCCTGGCGGCGCACCCGGAGGATGAGCAGTTCTTC.

The V call is TRBV5-4, the J call TRBJ2-1; 11 bases are shared with TRBD2. The CDR3 contains 17 residues. With 0 bases clipped from V and 7 bases from J, the junction kept 9 bases outside the gene matches. Germline assignment: CDR1 SGHNT and CDR2 YYREEE (reference sequence). CDR3 sequence reads: CASSLAFTSGSRNEQFF. The CDR3 bases are TGTGCCAGCAGCTTGGCCTTTACTAGCGGGAGTCGTAATGAGCAGTTCTTC.

The gene calls are TRBV27 and TRBJ1-2, with 8 bases aligning to TRBD1. From germline, CDR1 is MNHEY and CDR2 SMNVEV (reference sequence). After removal of 8 bases from V and 4 bases from J, the junction contained 6 bases not matched to a gene. The CDR3 extends over 13 amino acids. The CDR3 region is CASGNDRGYGYTF. The CDR3 bases are TGTGCCAGCGGTAACGACAGGGGCTATGGCTACACCTTC.

The chain uses TRBV4-3 and TRBJ1-1; maybe TRBD1 (6 bases). There are 14 residues in the CDR3. V lost 0 bases, J lost 11 bases, and 16 bases lay in between. Germline assignment: CDR1 LGHNA and CDR2 YSLEER. The CDR3 DNA reads as TGCGCCAGCAGCCAAGAAGGCAGGGGCAGAGGGGCTTTCTTT. Protein sequence: CASSQEGRGRGAFF.

J is TRBJ2-1 and V is TRBV10-3; 10 bases are shared with TRBD2. After removal of 8 bases from V and 5 bases from J, the junction contained 6 bases not matched to a gene. CDR1 ENHRY and CDR2 SYGVKD come from the germline V gene. The CDR3 runs to 14 residues. The DNA for the CDR3 is TGTGCCATCGCGCTAGCGGGAGAGAACAATGAGCAGTTCTTC. Its translation: CAIALAGENNEQFF.